Listed here are 32 T cell receptor beta chains from one sample, sequenced in a study of blood T cell repertoires in COVID-19. The protocol was immunoSEQ multiplex PCR, while the TCRdb copy is restricted to in-frame clones and leaves out a portion. This table has about 240,000 clones, approximately 78% appearing once. Sequenced input: peripheral blood. These receptors were collected from a woman aged 55-70 years with active or convalescent COVID-19.

This clone came up a few times. The genes are TRBV18 and TRBJ1-2; D may be TRBD1 (6 bases). The CDR3 has 14 residues. Germline V gene lookup returns CDR1 KGHSH and CDR2 LQKENI. Trimming shortened V by 2 bases and J by 6 bases, and 13 bases separated the two germline ends. CDR3 nucleotide sequence: TGTGCCAGCTCACCATACAGGGACGGAAATGGCTACACCTTC. It specifies CASSPYRDGNGYTF.

This chain links TRBV19 with TRBJ2-3; TRBD1 is a possible D gene (6 bases). The CDR3 sequence is 15 residues long. CDR1 and CDR2 (germline): LNHDA, SQIVND (reference sequence). The V end lost 7 bases, the J end lost 2 bases, and 16 bases lay between the germline ends. For the CDR3, the DNA is TGTGCCAGTATGCAGTTACAGGGAATCACAGATACGCAGTATTTT. It translates to CASMQLQGITDTQYF.

The chain uses TRBV7-8 and TRBJ1-5; D gene uncertain. The CDR3 has 13 amino acids. Germline V CDR1 and CDR2: SGHVS, FQNEAQ. V lost 6 bases and J 4 bases, leaving 10 bases between the germline ends. In DNA form, the CDR3 reads TGTGCCAGCAGTGGAGGGTTGAATCAGCCCCAGCATTTT. This translates into CASSGGLNQPQHF.

The chain has TRBV7-6 and TRBJ2-5; 8 bases map to TRBD1. CDR3 length: 15 residues. V was pared by 5 bases and J by 4 bases, with 9 bases of the junction left unmatched. Germline-derived CDR1 and CDR2 are SGHVS and FNYEAQ. The CDR3 DNA sequence: TGTGCCAGCAGCACTGGACAGGGCCCCCCAGAGACCCAGTACTTC. This translates into CASSTGQGPPETQYF.

The chain carries TRBV14 and TRBJ1-6; D is possibly TRBD1 (5 bases). The CDR3 length is 13 residues. Trimming shortened V by 4 bases and J by 7 bases, and 8 bases separated the two germline ends. In germline, CDR1 is SGHDN, CDR2 FVKESK. The CDR3 nucleotides read TGTGCCAGCAGCCCCGGGGGGAATTCACCCCTCCACTTT. This codes for CASSPGGNSPLHF.

The CDR3 DNA reads TGTGCCAGCAGCAAAGCGGTGTGCCAGGGGCTGAACACTGAAGCTTTCTTT. Its translation: CASSKAVCQGLNTEAFF. The chain links TRBV21-1 to TRBJ1-1; TRBD1, the D gene given by the table, was not confirmed from the DNA. TRBV21-1 constitutes a pseudogene. This CDR3 has 17 residues.

The chain employs TRBV5-5 and TRBJ2-7; weak D call: TRBD2 (5 bases). Germline CDR1 SGHKS, CDR2 YYEKEE (reference sequence). There are 14 residues in the CDR3. Trimming pared 5 bases from V and 10 bases from J, leaving 22 bases between. The CDR3 sequence is CASRHVGVTEDQYF. CDR3 bases: TGTGCCAGCAGACACGTCGGGGTGACGGAGGATCAGTACTTC.

V gene TRBV5-6 combines with J gene TRBJ1-6, with D uncertain. The germline CDR1 and CDR2 sequences are SGHDT and YYEEEE. The CDR3 contains 13 residues. Deletions cut 3 bases from V and 6 bases from J, with 7 bases between. The CDR3 sequence is CASSSDFNSPLHF. The CDR3 DNA follows: TGTGCCAGCAGCTCGGACTTTAATTCACCCCTCCACTTT.

With respect to this clone: The junction and the germline gene differ at one end; a read error may be behind it. J is TRBJ1-5 and V is TRBV19; maybe TRBD1 (5 bases). The CDR3 extends over 16 amino acids. CDR1 is LNHDA, CDR2 SQIVND, per germline (reference sequence). This CDR3 is CASNPGGPASNRPQHF. CDR3 coding DNA: TGTGCCAGTAACCCGGGGGGACCCGCCTCGAATCGGCCCCAGCATTTT.

This chain links TRBV7-2 with TRBJ2-3; 7 nucleotides align to TRBD1. Germline CDR1 and CDR2: SGHTA and FQGNSA. With 5 bases clipped from V and 0 bases from J, the junction kept 11 bases outside the gene matches. This CDR3 is 17 amino acids long. CDR3 nucleotides: TGTGCCAGCAGCCCTGACAGGGCCCGATCTAGCACAGATACGCAGTATTTT. Translating gives CASSPDRARSSTDTQYF.

The chain recombines TRBV6-6 with TRBJ2-5, with D possibly matching TRBD1 (5 bases). V shed 4 bases and J shed 2 bases, with 11 bases lying between them. CDR3 size: 14 residues. Germline CDR1 is MNHNY and CDR2 is SVGAGI (reference sequence). CDR3 residues: CASSSPGLQETQYF. The CDR3 nucleotides are TGTGCCAGCAGTTCACCAGGGTTGCAAGAGACCCAGTACTTC.

This chain joins TRBV2 and TRBJ2-7; the match to TRBD1 covers 10 bases. V was clipped by 6 bases and J by 5 bases; unmatched bases: 7. This CDR3 contains 14 residues. Looked up from germline, CDR1 is SNHLY and CDR2 is FYNNEI. The CDR3 DNA reads TGTGCCAGCAGCCTCGACAGGGGGCTAAACGAGCAGTACTTC. Translation gives CASSLDRGLNEQYF.

The V call is TRBV12-3 or TRBV12-4, the J call TRBJ2-1, with TRBD1 as a possible D gene (6 bases). Trimming took 5 bases from V and 10 from J, leaving 15 bases between them. The CDR3 runs 13 residues. The CDR3 sequence: CASSPYPRGEQFF. DNA of the CDR3: TGTGCCAGCAGTCCTTACCCAAGGGGGGAGCAGTTCTTC.

The genes are TRBV6-5 and TRBJ2-7, with a weak D call TRBD1 (6 bases). The CDR3 has 15 amino acids. V was pared by 6 bases and J by 0 bases, with 15 bases between. Germline-derived CDR1 and CDR2 are MNHEY and SVGAGI. Written as DNA, the CDR3 is TGTGCCAGCAGCGACAGGTCTAGGAGCTCCTACGAGCAGTACTTC. This encodes CASSDRSRSSYEQYF.

This clone was counted only a few times. The V gene is TRBV7-9, the J gene TRBJ1-1; 8 bases align to TRBD1. The V gene's germline CDR1 is SEHNR and CDR2 FQNEAQ (reference sequence). The CDR3 spans 13 residues. The V segment lost 5 bases and the J segment 5 bases; nucleotides outside the gene matches: 4. The DNA for the CDR3 is TGTGCCAGCAGCCTGACAGGGGAGACTGAAGCTTTCTTT. Its translation: CASSLTGETEAFF.

The CDR3 coding sequence is TGTGCCAGTAGTATAGGGAGGACAGGGTCGGAGTCACCCCTCCACTTT. It is translated as CASSIGRTGSESPLHF. The V gene is TRBV19, the J gene TRBJ1-6; 8 positions agree with TRBD1. The CDR3 has 16 residues. Germline trimming cut 1 base from V and 10 bases from J; bases unmatched to any gene: 9. Germline CDR1 and CDR2: LNHDA and SQIVND (reference sequence). The full variable domain, rest sourced from reference TRBV19 and TRBJ1-6, is DGGITQSPKYLFRKEGQNVTLSCEQNLNHDAMYWYRQDPGQGLRLIYYSQIVNDFQKGDIAEGYSVSREKKESFPLTVTSAQKNPTAFYLCASSIGRTGSESPLHFGNGTRLTVT.

This clone was counted a single time. This sequence joins TRBV6-1 and TRBJ1-1; 9 bases map to TRBD1. The ends lost 3 bases at V and 5 bases at J; junction bases unmatched: 4. From germline, CDR1 is MNHNS and CDR2 SASEGT. The CDR3 is 14 residues long. The CDR3 sequence: CASSEGQGYTEAFF. The DNA for the CDR3 is TGTGCCAGCAGTGAGGGACAGGGTTATACTGAAGCTTTCTTT.

This clone was found a few times. The chain recombines TRBV4-2 with TRBJ1-5; a weak D match, TRBD1 (5 bases). This CDR3 has 13 residues. V was shortened by 1 base and J by 7 bases, with 8 bases between the two germline ends. The germline gives CDR1 LGHNA, CDR2 YNFKEQ. Here the CDR3 DNA reads TGTGCCAGCAGCCAAGTGGGGGGGCAGCCCCAGCATTTT. Translation: CASSQVGGQPQHF.

This clone was seen more than once but under ten times. J is TRBJ2-7 and V is TRBV30; D not certain. CDR1 is GTSNPN and CDR2 is SVGIG in the germline V gene (reference sequence). Trimming pared 0 bases from V and 4 bases from J, leaving 13 bases between. The CDR3 runs 14 residues. The CDR3 here is CAWSVGTVGYEQYF. CDR3 DNA: TGTGCCTGGAGTGTAGGCACAGTAGGATACGAGCAGTACTTC. The variable domain in full, completed from reference TRBV30 and TRBJ2-7, reads SQTIHQWPATLVQPVGSPLSLECTVEGTSNPNLYWYRQAAGRGLQLLFYSVGIGQISSEVPQNLSASRPQDRQFILSSKKLLLSDSGFYLCAWSVGTVGYEQYFGPGTRLTVT.

The chain links TRBV2 to TRBJ1-5; TRBD1 aligns across 9 bases. With V trimmed by 6 bases and J by 7 bases, 1 base remained unmatched. The germline gives CDR1 SNHLY, CDR2 FYNNEI. There are 12 residues in the CDR3. CDR3 sequence reads: CASRGTGQPQHF. The CDR3 DNA reads as TGTGCCAGCAGAGGGACAGGGCAGCCCCAGCATTTT.

The genes are TRBV6-2 or TRBV6-3 and TRBJ2-1; D not resolved. Germline V gives CDR1 MNHEY, CDR2 SVGEGT. The CDR3 totals 12 residues. Between the trimmed V and J ends, which lost 2 bases and 12 bases, there was a span of 11 bases. The CDR3 is CASSYVGDVQFF. CDR3 DNA: TGTGCCAGCAGTTACGTGGGCGATGTGCAGTTCTTC.

The DNA of the CDR3 is TGTGCCAGCAGCCAACTTAGTGCAGATACGCAGTATTTT. It yields the protein CASSQLSADTQYF. This sequence joins TRBV3-1 (or the pseudogene TRBV3-2) and TRBJ2-3, with D unresolved. The CDR3 sequence is 13 residues long. Trimming took off 2 bases at V and 4 bases at J, with 7 bases between the two ends. Germline V lookup: CDR1 LGHDT, CDR2 YNNKEL (reference sequence).

The rearrangement links TRBV7-8 to TRBJ2-7; TRBD1 aligns across 11 bases. The trim removed 1 base at V and 9 bases at J, leaving 5 bases unmatched. This CDR3 has 14 amino acids. Germline CDR1 reads SGHVS; CDR2 reads FQNEAQ. The DNA for the CDR3 is TGTGCCAGCAGCTTAGAAGGGACAGGGGGTTTGCAGTACTTC. The encoded protein is CASSLEGTGGLQYF.

V gene TRBV12-3 or TRBV12-4 combines with J gene TRBJ1-2; D gene ambiguous. The CDR3 totals 13 residues. Between the trimmed V and J ends, which lost 2 bases and 5 bases, there was a span of 9 bases. Here the CDR3 reads CASSLRSVYGYTF. The CDR3 nucleotides read TGTGCCAGCAGTTTACGCAGCGTGTATGGCTACACCTTC.

The V gene is TRBV6-2 or TRBV6-3, the J gene TRBJ2-7; TRBD2 agrees at 9 bases. Germline lookup yields CDR1 MNHEY and CDR2 SVGEGT. V was pared by 4 bases and J by 3 bases, with 7 bases of the junction left unmatched. The CDR3 loop spans 15 amino acids. CDR3 in amino acids: CASSSPASGDYEQYF. The DNA of the CDR3 is TGTGCCAGCAGTTCCCCGGCTAGCGGGGACTACGAGCAGTACTTC.

The chain joins TRBV30 to TRBJ1-2, with a tentative D call TRBD1 (5 bases). Trimming left V 5 bases short and J 6 bases short, with 19 bases between. This CDR3 comprises 14 residues. The V gene's germline CDR1 is GTSNPN and CDR2 SVGIG (reference sequence). The chain's CDR3 is CAWSRQPDWDGYTF. CDR3 DNA sequence: TGTGCCTGGTCCAGACAGCCCGATTGGGATGGCTACACCTTC.

The chain joins TRBV6-5 to TRBJ2-7; the match to TRBD1 covers 9 bases. The V and J ends lost 4 bases and 1 base, in that order; junction bases with no gene match: 2. There are 14 residues in the CDR3. Germline loops: CDR1 MNHEY, CDR2 SVGAGI. The CDR3 DNA reads TGTGCCAGCAGTTGGGACAGGGAATCCTACGAGCAGTACTTC. Residues: CASSWDRESYEQYF.

V gene TRBV5-1 combines with J gene TRBJ2-7; D is possibly TRBD2 (7 bases). Germline CDR1 and CDR2: SGHRS and YFSETQ. This CDR3 comprises 17 residues. Deletions cut 7 bases from V and 2 bases from J, with 25 bases between. The CDR3 bases are TGCGCCAGCGCTTTGGGATCCTTGCGGGGGCCCCCCTACGAGCAGTACTTC. Protein: CASALGSLRGPPYEQYF.

The genes are TRBV6-1 and TRBJ1-4; TRBD1 might be the D (5 bases). CDR3 length equals 19 residues. V lost 2 bases, J lost 1 base, and 20 bases lay in between. The germline V gene encodes CDR1 MNHNS and CDR2 SASEGT. CDR3 coding DNA: TGTGCCAGCAGTGAAAGCGGTCTGGGAGGGGTGGGAACTAATGAAAAACTGTTTTTT. Amino acids: CASSESGLGGVGTNEKLFF.

V and J are TRBV7-8 and TRBJ1-5, with 8 bases aligning to TRBD1. Germline CDR1 is SGHVS and CDR2 is FQNEAQ. With 5 bases clipped from V and 6 bases from J, the junction kept 12 bases outside the gene matches. The CDR3 runs 16 residues. Here the CDR3 DNA reads TGTGCCAGCAGCCGAGACGGGACAGGAAGTCTTCAGCCCCAGCATTTT. Encoded protein: CASSRDGTGSLQPQHF. The full variable domain, rest sourced from reference TRBV7-8 and TRBJ1-5, is GAGVSQSPRYKVAKRGQDVALRCDPISGHVSLFWYQQALGQGPEFLTYFQNEAQLDKSGLPSDRFFAERPEGSVSTLKIQRTQQEDSAVYLCASSRDGTGSLQPQHFGDGTRLSIL.

This chain uses TRBV4-2 with TRBJ1-6; D is possibly TRBD1 (5 bases). Germline V gene sequence: CDR1 LGHNA, CDR2 YNFKEQ. This CDR3 contains 16 residues. V lost 1 base, J lost 7 bases, and 14 bases lay in between. CDR3 region: CASSQVGGSGNSPLHF. The CDR3 coding sequence is TGTGCCAGCAGCCAAGTGGGGGGTTCTGGAAATTCACCCCTCCACTTT.

A few counts support this clone. CDR3 nucleotides: TGTGCCTGGGACCAGGGCGTAGGAGAGACCCAGTACTTC. Its protein product is CAWDQGVGETQYF. The rearrangement links TRBV30 to TRBJ2-5, with D maybe TRBD1 (5 bases). V shed 5 bases and J shed 4 bases, with 14 bases lying between them. The CDR3 is 13 residues long. The germline gives CDR1 GTSNPN, CDR2 SVGIG (reference sequence).